These 31 T cell receptor beta chains came from one sample sequenced in a study of blood T cell repertoires in COVID-19. Clones were read by immunoSEQ multiplex PCR, and TCRdb kept only the in-frame ones, dropping some. Among approximately 100,000 clones listed, 75% to 90% were seen once. Material: peripheral blood. These receptor sequences come from an older man with acute or convalescent COVID-19.

CDR3 in DNA: TGTGCCAGCAGCCATTCTGGAGGGCCCTACAATGAGCAGTTCTTC. Amino acid sequence: CASSHSGGPYNEQFF. The J gene is TRBJ2-1, the V gene TRBV3-1 (or the pseudogene TRBV3-2); D is perhaps TRBD2 (6 bases). V lost 3 bases, J lost 2 bases, and 11 bases lay in between. CDR1 and CDR2 from the germline V gene are LGHDT and YNNKEL (reference sequence). This CDR3 has 15 amino acids.

This clone was seen only once. The sample holds other DNA sequences that translate to the same CDR3. The V and J genes are TRBV18 and TRBJ1-2, with D tentatively TRBD1 (5 bases). The germline V gene encodes CDR1 KGHSH and CDR2 LQKENI. V was pared by 2 bases and J by 5 bases, with 6 bases between. This CDR3 spans 12 amino acids. CDR3 nucleotides: TGTGCCAGCTCACCAAGGGGTTATGGCTACACCTTC. This translates into CASSPRGYGYTF.

V and J are TRBV19 and TRBJ1-6, with 8 bases that match TRBD1. Losses at the gene ends were 3 bases for V and 8 bases for J; bases not matched to a gene: 3. Germline CDR1 is LNHDA and CDR2 is SQIVND (reference sequence). The length of the CDR3 is 14 residues. The CDR3 loop is CASSMDREDSPLHF. CDR3 nucleotide sequence: TGTGCCAGTAGTATGGACAGGGAAGATTCACCCCTCCACTTT.

The chain employs TRBV11-2 and TRBJ2-3; 7 nucleotides agree with TRBD1. Germline trimming cut 5 bases from V and 4 bases from J; bases unmatched to any gene: 12. CDR1 is SGHAT and CDR2 is FQNNGV in the germline V gene. This CDR3 region has 16 residues. Here the CDR3 DNA reads TGTGCCAGCAGCCCATACAGGGGTGTGGGCGCAGATACGCAGTATTTT. Encoded protein: CASSPYRGVGADTQYF. Full variable domain (rest looked up from reference TRBV11-2 and TRBJ2-3): EAGVAQSPRYKIIEKRQSVAFWCNPISGHATLYWYQQILGQGPKLLIQFQNNGVVDDSQLPKDRFSAERLKGVDSTLKIQPAKLEDSAVYLCASSPYRGVGADTQYFGPGTRLTVL.

J is TRBJ2-2 and V is TRBV7-9, with TRBD2 matching over 11 bases. Germline lookup yields CDR1 SEHNR and CDR2 FQNEAQ (reference sequence). The CDR3 is 17 amino acids. Trimming at V came to 1 base and at J to 6 bases, leaving 7 bases not matched to a gene. CDR3 residues: CASSLGGGLAGPGELFF. The CDR3 DNA reads TGTGCCAGCAGCTTAGGTGGAGGACTAGCGGGTCCCGGGGAGCTGTTTTTT.

The J gene is TRBJ2-2, the V gene TRBV11-3; 10 bases match TRBD2. V was clipped by 1 base and J by 6 bases; unmatched bases: 2. The CDR3 contains 15 residues. The germline V gene has CDR1 SGHNT and CDR2 YENEEA. CDR3 loop: CASSLASGRPGELFF. The CDR3 nucleotides read TGTGCCAGCAGCTTAGCTAGCGGGAGACCCGGGGAGCTGTTTTTT.

CDR3 sequence: CASSFMVSGSGGELFF. CDR3 nucleotide sequence: TGCGCCAGCAGCTTCATGGTTAGCGGGAGTGGCGGGGAGCTGTTTTTT. V and J are TRBV5-1 and TRBJ2-2; TRBD2 matches 9 bases. The length of the CDR3 is 16 residues. Germline CDR1 SGHRS, CDR2 YFSETQ. Unmatched junction bases numbered 9, after V lost 2 bases and J lost 7 bases.

The J gene is TRBJ2-7, the V gene TRBV2, with 8 bases lining up with TRBD1. Trimming took 6 bases from V and 0 from J; bases not matched to a gene: 4. The CDR3 runs 14 residues. CDR1 is SNHLY, CDR2 FYNNEI, per germline. The CDR3 sequence is CASREQGGSYEQYF. CDR3 DNA: TGTGCCAGCAGAGAACAGGGGGGCTCCTACGAGCAGTACTTC.

The V call is TRBV6-2 or TRBV6-3, the J call TRBJ1-5; possibly TRBD1 for D (5 bases). The CDR3 loop spans 15 amino acids. Germline lookup yields CDR1 MNHEY and CDR2 SVGEGT. The ends were cut back, 1 base at V and 2 bases at J, with 9 bases in the middle. The CDR3 reads CASSYYIGGNQPQHF. In DNA form, the CDR3 reads TGTGCCAGCAGTTACTACATAGGGGGCAATCAGCCCCAGCATTTT.

The chain employs TRBV3-1 (or the pseudogene TRBV3-2) and TRBJ2-7, with a tentative D call TRBD2 (6 bases). The CDR3 is made up of 13 amino acids. Per the germline V gene, CDR1 is LGHDT and CDR2 is YNNKEL (reference sequence). V was cut by 1 base and J by 5 bases, with 9 bases left in between. For the CDR3, the DNA is TGTGCCAGCAGCCAAGGTGGCGGGGACGAGCAGTACTTC. Protein: CASSQGGGDEQYF.

Written as DNA, the CDR3 is TGCGCCAGCAGCCAAGAGAGGGCGGGAGCGCGTGAGACCCAGTACTTC. Protein: CASSQERAGARETQYF. The gene calls are TRBV4-1 and TRBJ2-5, with 7 bases lining up with TRBD2. The length of the CDR3 is 16 residues. Losses at the gene ends were 0 bases for V and 5 bases for J; bases not matched to a gene: 9. Germline CDR1 and CDR2: MGHRA and YSYEKL.

The chain uses TRBV15 and TRBJ2-7; TRBD2 agrees at 7 bases. After removal of 5 bases from V and 0 bases from J, the junction contained 4 bases not matched to a gene. The CDR3 runs to 14 residues. Germline CDR1 reads LNHNV; CDR2 reads YYDKDF (reference sequence). This chain's CDR3 is CATSRREASYEQYF. CDR3 DNA sequence: TGTGCCACCAGCCGTCGGGAGGCCTCCTACGAGCAGTACTTC.

J is TRBJ1-5 and V is TRBV28; D is possibly TRBD1 (5 bases). Trimming removed 3 bases from V and 1 base from J, with 16 bases in between. Germline CDR1 is MDHEN and CDR2 is SYDVKM. CDR3 length: 17 amino acids. In DNA form, the CDR3 reads TGTGCCAGCAGTTTTCAGGGTTCAATCTGGAGCAATCAGCCCCAGCATTTT. Its protein product is CASSFQGSIWSNQPQHF.

The chain combines TRBV19 with TRBJ1-2; D unresolved. This CDR3 is built from 15 residues. Germline V gives CDR1 LNHDA, CDR2 SQIVND (reference sequence). V dropped 1 base and J dropped 2 bases, with 11 bases sitting between them. CDR3 region: CASSIGGQRNYGYTF. CDR3 in DNA: TGTGCCAGTAGTATAGGAGGGCAGAGGAACTATGGCTACACCTTC.

This clone was seen once. The chain is built from TRBV5-5 and TRBJ1-2, with 9 bases aligning to TRBD1. Germline V lookup: CDR1 SGHKS, CDR2 YYEKEE (reference sequence). V gave up 4 bases and J gave up 6 bases; unmatched junction bases: 13. This CDR3 comprises 16 residues. The CDR3 sequence: CASSLTPTGGEDGYTF. CDR3 DNA sequence: TGTGCCAGCAGCCTAACCCCAACAGGGGGCGAGGATGGCTACACCTTC.

This chain uses TRBV28 with TRBJ2-7, with 10 bases identical to TRBD1. From germline, CDR1 is MDHEN and CDR2 SYDVKM. The CDR3 length is 13 residues. The V and J ends lost 7 bases and 3 bases, in that order; junction bases with no gene match: 3. The CDR3 DNA reads TGTGCCAGCACCCGGACAGGGGGCTACGAGCAGTACTTC. Its translation: CASTRTGGYEQYF.

The genes are TRBV6-5 and TRBJ1-5, with 8 bases aligning to TRBD1. The CDR3 has 15 residues. The V gene end was trimmed by 5 bases and the J gene end by 7 bases; junction bases not matched to a gene: 10. Per the germline V gene, CDR1 is MNHEY and CDR2 is SVGAGI. CDR3 sequence reads: CASSRGQGGGQPQHF. The CDR3 DNA reads TGTGCCAGCAGTCGAGGACAGGGCGGTGGCCAGCCCCAGCATTTT.

The gene calls are TRBV4-2 and TRBJ1-2; D unresolved. Per germline, CDR1 LGHNA and CDR2 YNFKEQ. There are 16 residues in the CDR3. Between the trimmed V and J ends, which lost 0 bases and 0 bases, there was a span of 11 bases. CDR3: CASSQDWAESNYGYTF. The DNA for the CDR3 is TGTGCCAGCAGCCAAGATTGGGCCGAGTCTAACTATGGCTACACCTTC.

V and J are TRBV5-4 and TRBJ1-1; 9 positions match TRBD1. J was trimmed by 5 bases and V by 3 bases; bases with no gene match: 8. Germline CDR1 and CDR2: SGHNT and YYREEE (reference sequence). The CDR3 is 15 residues long. CDR3 loop: CASSSETGGLTEAFF. The CDR3 DNA reads as TGTGCCAGCAGCTCCGAGACAGGGGGATTAACTGAAGCTTTCTTT. The full variable domain, its missing parts supplied by reference TRBV5-4 and TRBJ1-1, is ETGVTQSPTHLIKTRGQQVTLRCSSQSGHNTVSWYQQALGQGPQFIFQYYREEENGRGNFPPRFSGLQFPNYSSELNVNALELDDSALYLCASSSETGGLTEAFFGQGTRLTVV.

The chain combines TRBV30 with TRBJ1-2, with D uncertain. Germline lookup yields CDR1 GTSNPN and CDR2 SVGIG (reference sequence). V lost 3 bases and J lost 7, with 12 bases in between. The CDR3 runs 12 residues. The CDR3 nucleotides read TGTGCCTGGAGGGGCCTTACACGTGGCTACACCTTC. Amino acid sequence: CAWRGLTRGYTF.

A single count supports this clone. This chain links TRBV28 with TRBJ2-2, with D unresolved. Deletions cut 2 bases from V and 0 bases from J, with 7 bases between. The CDR3 totals 15 residues. Germline V gives CDR1 MDHEN, CDR2 SYDVKM. The CDR3 DNA sequence: TGTGCCAGCAGTTTAAGAGGCGCGAACACCGGGGAGCTGTTTTTT. It encodes CASSLRGANTGELFF.

The chain has TRBV5-1 and TRBJ2-3, with 8 bases matching TRBD2. Germline V CDR1 and CDR2: SGHRS, YFSETQ. J lost 3 bases, V lost 0 bases, and 0 bases had no gene match. The CDR3 sequence is 14 residues long. The CDR3 here is CASSLERETDTQYF. DNA for the CDR3: TGCGCCAGCAGCTTGGAGCGGGAGACAGATACGCAGTATTTT.

This clone was picked up one time. V gene TRBV19 combines with J gene TRBJ2-1; 13 bases fit TRBD2. This CDR3 has 15 residues. With 10 bases clipped from V and 9 bases from J, the junction kept 12 bases outside the gene matches. Germline loops: CDR1 LNHDA, CDR2 SQIVND (reference sequence). The CDR3, as DNA: TGTGCCACTAATACCGGGACTAGCGGGAAAAGTGAGCAGTTCTTC. Amino acids: CATNTGTSGKSEQFF.

V usage is TRBV19 and J usage is TRBJ2-5; D gene unclear. This CDR3 has 14 amino acids. The germline V gene encodes CDR1 LNHDA and CDR2 SQIVND (reference sequence). Trimming took 4 bases from V and 2 from J, leaving 11 bases between them. CDR3 sequence reads: CASSTAGLQETQYF. The CDR3 nucleotides read TGTGCCAGTAGTACTGCAGGCCTACAAGAGACCCAGTACTTC.

J is TRBJ1-2 and V is TRBV5-6, with a weak D call TRBD1 (6 bases). Germline CDR1 is SGHDT and CDR2 is YYEEEE. Trimming pared 4 bases from V and 3 bases from J, leaving 16 bases between. This CDR3 is 15 amino acids long. CDR3: CASSHTGTGDYGYTF. CDR3 DNA: TGTGCCAGCAGCCATACAGGGACCGGGGACTATGGCTACACCTTC.

The V and J genes are TRBV7-2 and TRBJ1-6, with D uncertain. The germline gives CDR1 SGHTA, CDR2 FQGNSA. The length of the CDR3 is 14 residues. The V and J ends lost 2 bases and 9 bases respectively, with 11 bases between them. For the CDR3, the DNA is TGTGCCAGCAGCTTACGGTACGCCGGTTCACCCCTCCACTTT. Translated: CASSLRYAGSPLHF.

The table lists this clone with a few counts. This sequence joins TRBV10-3 and TRBJ2-3, with TRBD1 matching 7 bases. Germline-derived CDR1 and CDR2 are ENHRY and SYGVKD. V lost 8 bases and J lost 0; bases outside the gene matches: 5. The CDR3 length is 14 residues. The CDR3 spells CAIFQTGSTDTQYF. The CDR3 nucleotides are TGTGCCATCTTTCAGACAGGGAGCACAGATACGCAGTATTTT.

The rearrangement links TRBV10-1 to TRBJ1-4; D gene uncertain. CDR1 is WNHNN and CDR2 is SYGVQD in the germline V gene (reference sequence). V was trimmed by 6 bases and J by 8 bases, leaving 10 bases between them. The CDR3 has 12 residues. The CDR3: CASSATGEKLFF. As DNA, the CDR3 is TGCGCCAGCAGCGCCACCGGGGAAAAACTGTTTTTT.

The rearrangement uses TRBV21-1 and TRBJ1-1; the D segment call TRBD1 is taken from the table without a DNA check. TRBV21-1 counts as a pseudogene. The CDR3 contains 19 residues. The CDR3 nucleotides read TGTGCCAGCAGCAAAGAGGGGGCGACAGGGGAAGGGAAGAACACTGAAGCTTTCTTT. It yields the protein CASSKEGATGEGKNTEAFF.

As DNA, the CDR3 is TGTGCCAGCAGCTTTTGGTCTAGCGGGAGCTACGAGCAGTACTTC. Amino acid sequence: CASSFWSSGSYEQYF. The V and J genes are TRBV7-6 and TRBJ2-7, with 10 bases aligning to TRBD2. The length of the CDR3 is 15 residues. After removal of 3 bases from V and 3 bases from J, the junction contained 5 bases not matched to a gene. Per the germline V gene, CDR1 is SGHVS and CDR2 is FNYEAQ.

The rearrangement uses TRBV29-1 and TRBJ2-7; 10 bases match TRBD1. Germline V lookup: CDR1 SQVTM, CDR2 ANQGSEA. Trimming took 5 bases from V and 4 from J; bases not matched to a gene: 5. CDR3 length: 13 amino acids. The CDR3 spells CSVTTGGLYEQYF. CDR3 in DNA: TGCAGCGTTACGACAGGGGGCTTGTACGAGCAGTACTTC.